Given below is one T cell receptor beta chain in context. The clone's antigen remains unknown. No quality values exist for individual bases; no much larger clone is one base distant. The cohort was made up of under 800 healthy bone marrow donors. At the time of sampling, all cohort members were nominally healthy, though unrecorded immune exposures were likely present. The donor was CMV seropositive and was included in the group of approximately 310 seropositive cohort members. A peripheral blood sample was provided by each donor, and peripheral blood mononuclear cells were used for TCR beta sequencing. Genomic DNA was extracted from the blood cell samples with the Qiagen DNeasy Blood Extraction Kit. This record belongs to a study of cytomegalovirus exposure and HLA in healthy donors (dated by TCRdb to the late 2010s). Study-wide context: An earlier analysis of several hundred of the donors reported about 260 Gb of sequence data and 117 million unique TCR beta sequences obtained from about 179 million T cells. The study was designed to test whether signatures of past pathogen exposure could be identified by cataloging public T cell receptors. In a later analysis, previously published TCR beta repertoires from 666 donors were re-analyzed and high-resolution HLA genotyping was added so that TCR occurrence patterns could be studied. Every repertoire in the discovery cohort had been generated on one and the same sequencing platform. In the later analysis, no new phenotypic data were used to find candidate immune exposures; instead, reliance was placed on TCR beta sequences and their occurrence across donors. About five DR-DQ haplotypes were treated as single units for association and clustering because of strong linkage in the cohort. Along with the roughly 700-subject first cohort, a separate validation cohort of approximately 110 different subjects was used. Across some 400 genotyped donors of the cohort, an average of about 240,000 unique TCR beta nucleotide sequences per donor were sequenced, and roughly a sixth of those sequences were non-productive. An earlier analysis of 587 of the donors used high-throughput TCR beta sequencing to judge whether each TCR beta V gene segment behaved as functional or pseudogenic. The study used immunosequencing to profile the T cell repertoires of 666 subjects and linked those repertoires to cytomegalovirus serostatus. The study combined high-throughput TCR immunosequencing, statistical association of individual TCRs with disease status, and machine learning to predict cytomegalovirus infection status. Donor age, sex, ethnicity and CMV serostatus were compiled alongside the repertoire data. Of the roughly 410 genotyped donors, 75% to 85% were placed in the genetic ancestry cluster associated with self-reported Caucasian donors. Genome-wide SNP genotypes for about 55% of the roughly 670 donors were used in a later genetic analysis, which treated that subset as a discovery cohort. Roughly 310 gigabases of sequencing data and approximately 85 million unique TCR sequences were included in an early release covering 550 to 650 HLA-typed donors. Both class I and class II loci were covered by HLA typing, at four-digit resolution. The number of donors typed differed by locus, with roughly 629-640 for A, B, C, DRB1 and DQB1, more than 500 for DQA1, some 570 for DPA1, and around 460 for DPB1. Findings and caveats that apply to the study as a whole: Because HLA typing was missing for some donors at each locus, association tests included only the typed subset. It was suggested by the authors that the approach could potentially be generalized to other disease states and immunological phenotypes. A further reported finding was that TCR beta sequences accurately predicted the HLA-A and HLA-B alleles for most subjects in the first cohort. In vitro tests confirmed that a few of the cytomegalovirus-associated TCR beta chains recognize cytomegalovirus antigens. The classifier was reported to diagnose cytomegalovirus status with high specificity and sensitivity in both the original and validation cohorts. A cluster of highly shared sequence variants was judged likely to be a technical artifact of the sequencing pipeline. In the study, 164 TCR beta chains were listed as associated with cytomegalovirus. An earlier analysis of approximately 590 of the donors showed that most TCR beta V segments appeared in productive rearrangements either about 90% or about 30% of the time, which broadly matched IMGT annotations. In a later analysis, TCR association rates were found to vary across HLA loci, with the most associated TCRs seen for DRB1 alleles and the fewest for HLA-C alleles. In a later genetic analysis, fewer N-insertions in productive TCRs were reported among donors in an Asian-associated ancestry cluster than the approximately 670-donor mean. When HLA alleles, especially DR and DQ, strongly co-occurred, attributing TCR associations to individual alleles was difficult. A later analysis found that HLA-associated TCR beta chains were more clonally expanded and had lower generation probabilities than equally common non-associated chains. Correlated functional status among segregating V segments might reflect linkage disequilibrium, but an unknown experimental factor could not be ruled out. In this cohort, only TCR beta chains were sequenced, and detectable features were limited by the absence of alpha or paired-chain data. In a later analysis, some 17,000 TCR beta sequences were associated with specific HLA alleles at a false discovery rate of 0.05. V-gene and J-gene trimming of TCR beta chains was associated with a missense DCLRE1C variant in a later genetic analysis, and the association was replicated in an independent cohort. Most TCR sequences were seen in very few donors, while some public TCRs were found in many individuals. Some IMGT-functional V segments, including TRBV6-2 and TRBV6-3, could not be distinguished by the 87-base-pair reads and were therefore excluded. Because counts were too low, more than 15 rarely observed V segments, including chromosome 9 orphons, were excluded from the earlier analysis of roughly 580 of the donors. Roughly uniform sequencing depth across donors was assumed in presence/absence analyses, although this assumption may not hold. The only immune exposure information available for the cohort was CMV serostatus. According to a later analysis, most CMV-associated TCR beta chains appeared to be HLA-restricted, and the HLA associations seemed to be driven largely by CMV exposure. In a later analysis, several top co-occurrence clusters were reported to appear linked to parvovirus B19, influenza, CMV and Epstein-Barr virus.

Measured from the cysteine to the phenylalanine, the CDR3 is 16 residues long. This entry keeps only the CDR3 DNA: 48 bases, framed from base 1. V lost 0 bases and J lost 1 base; the stretch between them is 11 bases long. From a lookup of the germline V gene, CDR1 and CDR2 are SGHTA and FQGNSA. The library was produced with the immunoSEQ multiplex PCR assay. The multiplex PCR relied on a mix of 60 forward primers for TCR Vbeta segments and 13 reverse primers for TCR Jbeta segments. The CDR3 region of rearranged TCR beta genes was amplified from genomic DNA with a multiplex PCR assay. The Illumina HiSeq System was used to sequence the amplified TCR beta libraries as 87-base-pair reads. As for the original processing: A later analysis counted about 82 million unique TCR beta chains across the 550 to 800 repertoires, and 10 million to 12 million of these chains were shared by at least two donors. Raw reads were error-corrected and collapsed into unique sequences by a nearest-neighbor algorithm in which closely related sequences were merged to remove PCR and sequencing errors. V, D and J gene segments were assigned by aligning CDR3 sequences to IMGT reference sequences. For a sequence to be retained, at least a six-nucleotide match to both a V gene segment and a J gene segment was required. Rearrangements were classified as productive when the CDR3 lacked stop codons and remained in frame with V and J, and all other rearrangements were classified as non-productive. CDR3 was defined according to IMGT convention as the region running from the second conserved V-encoded cysteine to the conserved J-encoded phenylalanine. The earlier analysis of some 540 of the donors excluded any sequence lacking an unambiguous match to a single V gene segment. An earlier analysis of 587 of the donors called V segments functional above 56.7% productive rearrangements and segregating when the between-donor standard deviation exceeded 5%. A statistical classification framework was built for diagnosing cytomegalovirus status from the catalog of TCR beta chain sequences. A later analysis assigned V and J genes by comparing TCR nucleotide sequences with IMGT/GENE-DB human TR gene sequences. A later analysis assigned CDR3 sequences and most-parsimonious VDJ recombination scenarios with the TCRdist pipeline. A later analysis defined each TCR beta chain by its CDR3 amino acid sequence plus V-gene family, and excluded reads lacking a unique V-gene family. A later analysis removed several hundred highly shared, low-generation-probability nucleotide sequences to deal with suspected cross-contamination and a sequencing artifact. In a later analysis, a clonal expansion index was calculated for each public chain from normalized within-repertoire ranks of inferred template counts. In a later analysis, generation probabilities were computed using a VDJ recombination model fitted to out-of-frame rearrangements, and the results were checked against IGoR. Hypergeometric tests were used in a later analysis to score TCR-TCR, TCR-HLA and TCR-CMV co-occurrence, with a repertoire-size bias correction applied to the TCR pairs. To estimate false discovery rates, a later analysis permuted the HLA or CMV assignments 20 times. A later analysis grouped co-occurring TCRs with DBSCAN, adding TCRdist sequence similarity when clustering within HLA-allele-positive subsets. Repertoires with fewer than 30,000 or more than 120,000 public chains, plus five repertoires with anomalous nucleotide sharing, were excluded from co-occurrence clustering. In its TCRdb copy, this immuneACCESS table keeps in-frame sequences only and misses some clones. Where compared with another copy, unresolved V genes explain less than half of these, and the others have no known cause. The DNA gave D and trimming, while V, J and clone size come from that table. Present in this sample are over 110,000 clones, about 80% of which were seen just once. The top ten clonotypes cover over 9.5% of the sample.

What was sequenced was PBMCs. This receptor was identified in a woman between 55 and 75 years old in good health and CMV-seropositive. The chain is made from TRBV7-2 and TRBJ2-3; the D gene is possibly TRBD1, with 6 bases matching. The DNA sequence reads TGTGCCAGCAGCTTAGCACAGGCAGGGGGCACAGATACGCAGTATTTT. Its protein is CASSLAQAGGTDTQYF.